Below, one T cell receptor beta chain is given with its context. Which antigen it targets is not known. The sample holds no much larger clone one base away, and base qualities are not on file. The entry originates in a study of response to subunit inactivated influenza vaccine (dated by TCRdb to 2016 to 2019). For the study in its entirety: The study used deep quantitative T cell receptor repertoire profiling to track responses to a trivalent subunit inactivated influenza vaccine.

General findings and caveats noted by the study authors: The authors proposed that each seasonal influenza vaccination may bring in only a limited number of new T cells.

Preparation of the library involved RT-PCR. This sample was sequenced with an Illumina HiSeq 2500. Starting from the raw public reads, TCRdb applied fastp trimming at Q25, assembled clones with MiXCR and retained in-frame beta chains. Each CDR3 protein gets just one entry, which takes the most common genes and DNA from the rows behind it. The sample table records about 190,000 distinct CDR3 sequences; 14% of these occur just once. Together, the top ten hold 20% to 30% of the sample. V is pruned by 1 base and J by 2 bases, leaving 4 bases of the junction without a gene match. From the cysteine up to the phenylalanine, the CDR3 has a length of 15 residues. Only the CDR3 region is kept as DNA, spanning 45 bases read in frame from base 1. The germline V gene sets CDR1 to LGHNA and CDR2 to YNFKEQ.

The V and J genes are TRBV4-2 and TRBJ2-5, and 7 junctional nucleotides match TRBD2. The source of this sequence is a man in his fifties who received an inactivated influenza vaccine. Donor details come from another sample of the same person, matched by shared clones. The sequenced sample was CD8+ T cells sorted from PBMCs, obtained about 5 days after vaccination. The CDR3 protein is CASSQGVGGQETQYF. The bases read TGTGCCAGCAGCCAAGGGGTGGGGGGGCAAGAGACCCAGTACTTC.